This T cell receptor beta chain came from a study of blood T cell repertoires in COVID-19. At the level of the study: Italy, Spain and the United States were the sources of the convalescent and acute COVID-19 samples. T cells, B-cell-depleted T cells, or PBMCs supplied cDNA or gDNA.

Original data processing: Amplification of reference gene primers provided the estimated nucleated cell counts. TCRdb keeps only in-frame clones here, not all; method: immunoSEQ multiplex PCR. The V and J calls and the clone size are those of that table, but D and trimming were determined from the DNA. This table has about 220,000 clones, around 80% appearing once. Germline trimming cut 3 bases from V and 8 bases from J; bases unmatched to any gene: 9. Germline CDR1 is KGHSH and CDR2 is LQKENI. CDR3 length: 15 residues. The clonotype was recovered from an older woman who had recovered from COVID-19. The source material was peripheral blood. This sequence joins TRBV18 and TRBJ1-4; 7 bases agree with TRBD1. CDR3 in amino acids: CASSPRPGGREKLFF. In nucleotides, the CDR3 is TGTGCCAGCTCACCGAGGCCAGGGGGAAGAGAAAAACTGTTTTTT. Complete variable domain (other parts from reference TRBV18 and TRBJ1-4): NAGVMQNPRHLVRRRGQEARLRCSPMKGHSHVYWYRQLPEEGLKFMVYLQKENIIDESGMPKERFSAEFPKEGPSILRIQQVVRGDSAAYFCASSPRPGGREKLFFGSGTQLSVL.